One sample yielded the 21 T cell receptor beta chains listed below, sequenced in a study of T cell responses to AZD1222 COVID-19 vaccine. Sequenced by immunoSEQ multiplex PCR; TCRdb stores in-frame clones only, minus some. The sample has 100,000 to 120,000 clones, 70% to 90% seen once. Sample: peripheral blood, taken 28 days after the second AZD1222 dose. All receptors derive from an adult who received the AZD1222 COVID-19 vaccine.

Details on this clone: Other DNA sequences in this sample translate to the same CDR3. V and J are TRBV14 and TRBJ1-1; D uncertain. This CDR3 has 13 amino acids. The ends were cut back, 1 base at V and 4 bases at J, with 7 bases in the middle. CDR1 SGHDN and CDR2 FVKESK come from the germline V gene. CDR3 in amino acids: CASSQGGITEAFF. Here the CDR3 DNA reads TGTGCCAGCAGCCAAGGAGGGATCACTGAAGCTTTCTTT.

This sequence joins TRBV13 and TRBJ2-7; tentative D call: TRBD1 (5 bases). The germline gives CDR1 PRHDT, CDR2 FYEKMQ (reference sequence). The CDR3 spans 13 residues. The ends were cut back, 0 bases at V and 3 bases at J, with 6 bases in the middle. The CDR3 DNA is TGTGCCAGCAGCTTAGGAGACAGCTACGAGCAGTACTTC. It specifies CASSLGDSYEQYF.

This chain links TRBV14 with TRBJ2-4; 8 bases fit TRBD1. The CDR3 spans 13 residues. Germline V gene sequence: CDR1 SGHDN, CDR2 FVKESK. V trimming: 0 bases; J trimming: 15 bases; junction bases outside the gene matches: 7. The CDR3 DNA reads as TGTGCCAGCAGCCAAGATCGGACAGGGCGGAGGTACTTC. Translation gives CASSQDRTGRRYF.

The J gene is TRBJ2-2, the V gene TRBV24-1; tentative D call: TRBD1 (6 bases). Germline V lookup: CDR1 KGHDR, CDR2 SFDVKD. Between the trimmed V and J ends, which lost 5 bases and 1 base, there was a span of 7 bases. The CDR3 has 14 residues. The DNA for the CDR3 is TGTGCCACCAGTGTAGGGGGGAACACCGGGGAGCTGTTTTTT. Translated, it gives CATSVGGNTGELFF.

The V gene is TRBV2, the J gene TRBJ2-6; D remains ambiguous. The CDR3 loop spans 16 amino acids. Between the trimmed V and J ends, which lost 4 bases and 2 bases, there was a span of 12 bases. Germline CDR1 SNHLY, CDR2 FYNNEI. The CDR3 DNA reads as TGTGCCAGCAGTGCCGGGCCTCGGACTGGGGCCAACGTCCTGACTTTC. This gives the protein CASSAGPRTGANVLTF.

V is TRBV7-9 and J is TRBJ2-3; D uncertain. This CDR3 has 12 residues. Per germline, CDR1 SEHNR and CDR2 FQNEAQ (reference sequence). Trimming pared 8 bases from V and 2 bases from J, leaving 8 bases between. CDR3 nucleotide sequence: TGTGCCAGCCCCGGATACACAGATACGCAGTATTTT. Translating gives CASPGYTDTQYF.

J is TRBJ1-1 and V is TRBV29-1; 8 positions agree with TRBD1. Germline CDR1 reads SQVTM; CDR2 reads ANQGSEA. Trimming removed 6 bases from V and 4 bases from J; junction bases left unmatched: 10. CDR3 length equals 14 residues. CDR3 DNA: TGCAGCGTCAGAGACAGGGGTAGTGGCACTGAAGCTTTCTTT. Protein: CSVRDRGSGTEAFF.

The V and J genes are TRBV4-1 and TRBJ1-5; the match to TRBD1 covers 7 bases. CDR1 and CDR2 (germline): MGHRA, YSYEKL. The length of the CDR3 is 14 residues. Trimming at V came to 1 base and at J to 4 bases, leaving 1 base not matched to a gene. The CDR3 nucleotides read TGCGCCAGCAGCCAAGTACAGGGGAATCAGCCCCAGCATTTT. It is translated as CASSQVQGNQPQHF.

The CDR3 bases are TGTGCCAGTACCTGGGGACAAGTCGGCAATCAGCCCCAGCATTTT. Translation gives CASTWGQVGNQPQHF. This chain joins TRBV19 and TRBJ1-5; the D gene is possibly TRBD1 (6 bases). The germline V gene has CDR1 LNHDA and CDR2 SQIVND (reference sequence). The CDR3 spans 15 residues. The V and J ends lost 7 bases and 2 bases respectively, with 15 bases between them.

V and J are TRBV28 and TRBJ1-5; D call uncertain. V was clipped by 3 bases and J by 10 bases, with 16 bases between them. The CDR3 contains 14 residues. CDR1 and CDR2 (germline): MDHEN, SYDVKM. CDR3 in amino acids: CASSLGSRREPQHF. DNA for the CDR3: TGTGCCAGCAGTTTGGGTAGCCGTAGAGAACCCCAGCATTTT. The full variable domain, in which reference TRBV28 and TRBJ1-5 provide the parts outside the CDR3, is DVKVTQSSRYLVKRTGEKVFLECVQDMDHENMFWYRQDPGLGLRLIYFSYDVKMKEKGDIPEGYSVSREKKERFSLILESASTNQTSMYLCASSLGSRREPQHFGDGTRLSIL.

The rearrangement joins TRBV5-1 to TRBJ2-7, with D possibly being TRBD2 (5 bases). The CDR3 is 14 amino acids. Germline lookup yields CDR1 SGHRS and CDR2 YFSETQ. The V end was cut by 0 bases, the J end by 2 bases, with 9 bases between. CDR3 DNA sequence: TGCGCCAGCAGCTTGGTAGGAGGTACCTACGAGCAGTACTTC. Encoded protein: CASSLVGGTYEQYF.

The rearrangement uses TRBV7-9 and TRBJ2-3, with D possibly being TRBD1 (6 bases). Trimming left V 6 bases short and J 4 bases short, with 14 bases between. Germline V gene data show CDR1 as SEHNR and CDR2 as FQNEAQ (reference sequence). The CDR3 is 14 amino acids. The CDR3 loop is CASRAPGTPDTQYF. DNA of the CDR3: TGTGCCAGCAGAGCCCCAGGGACACCAGATACGCAGTATTTT. The variable domain in full, completed from reference TRBV7-9 and TRBJ2-3, reads DTGVSQNPRHKITKRGQNVTFRCDPISEHNRLYWYRQTLGQGPEFLTYFQNEAQLEKSRLLSDRFSAERPKGSFSTLEIQRTEQGDSAMYLCASRAPGTPDTQYFGPGTRLTVL.

This chain uses TRBV7-9 with TRBJ2-1; 10 bases are shared with TRBD2. Germline V lookup: CDR1 SEHNR, CDR2 FQNEAQ (reference sequence). The CDR3 runs 15 residues. Unmatched junction bases numbered 4, after V lost 5 bases and J lost 3 bases. The CDR3 coding sequence is TGTGCCAGCAGCACCGGGACTAGCGACTACAATGAGCAGTTCTTC. This encodes CASSTGTSDYNEQFF.

V is TRBV30 and J is TRBJ1-3; D not certain. Trimming shortened V by 3 bases and J by 4 bases, and 10 bases separated the two germline ends. Germline V CDR1 and CDR2: GTSNPN, SVGIG (reference sequence). CDR3 length: 13 amino acids. This CDR3 reads CAWSPSFGNTIYF. CDR3 nucleotides: TGTGCCTGGAGCCCCTCGTTCGGAAACACCATATATTTT. Variable domain in full (rest from reference TRBV30 and TRBJ1-3): SQTIHQWPATLVQPVGSPLSLECTVEGTSNPNLYWYRQAAGRGLQLLFYSVGIGQISSEVPQNLSASRPQDRQFILSSKKLLLSDSGFYLCAWSPSFGNTIYFGEGSWLTVV.

This sequence joins TRBV11-2 and TRBJ2-1; tentatively, D is TRBD1 or TRBD2 (5 bases each). Germline CDR1 SGHAT, CDR2 FQNNGV. V dropped 0 bases and J dropped 0 bases, with 9 bases sitting between them. The CDR3 totals 16 residues. CDR3 loop: CASSLERGHSYNEQFF. The CDR3, as DNA: TGTGCCAGCAGCTTAGAACGGGGCCACTCCTACAATGAGCAGTTCTTC.

This clone was seen once. CDR3 sequence: CASSLGVANTGELFF. The CDR3 DNA reads as TGTGCCAGCAGCCTGGGGGTCGCGAACACCGGGGAGCTGTTTTTT. The chain couples TRBV3-1 (or the pseudogene TRBV3-2) to TRBJ2-2; D may correspond to TRBD1 or TRBD2 (5 bases each). In germline, CDR1 is LGHDT, CDR2 YNNKEL (reference sequence). V was pared by 4 bases and J by 0 bases, with 9 bases between. The CDR3 loop spans 15 amino acids.

The rearrangement uses TRBV19 and TRBJ2-7; D is perhaps TRBD2 (5 bases). The CDR3 loop spans 13 amino acids. Germline-derived CDR1 and CDR2 are LNHDA and SQIVND (reference sequence). With 3 bases removed from V and 1 base from J, the gap between germline ends came to 7 bases. The CDR3 DNA reads as TGTGCCAGTAGTATCGGACTGTCCTACGAGCAGTACTTC. Its translation: CASSIGLSYEQYF.

The rearrangement uses TRBV12-3 or TRBV12-4 and TRBJ1-2; 10 positions agree with TRBD1. The ends lost 5 bases at V and 8 bases at J; junction bases unmatched: 5. CDR3 length: 13 amino acids. CDR3 loop: CASSHDRGRGYTF. DNA for the CDR3: TGTGCCAGCAGTCATGACAGGGGGCGCGGCTACACCTTC.

The chain joins TRBV27 to TRBJ1-1; D might be TRBD1 (6 bases). The germline V gene encodes CDR1 MNHEY and CDR2 SMNVEV (reference sequence). The V end lost 2 bases, the J end lost 1 base, and 14 bases lay between the germline ends. The CDR3 length is 16 residues. CDR3 loop: CASSLEGGGGNTEAFF. CDR3 sequence (DNA): TGTGCCAGCAGTTTAGAGGGGGGAGGGGGGAACACTGAAGCTTTCTTT.

V is TRBV6-5 and J is TRBJ1-6; 8 nucleotides align to TRBD1. This CDR3 is 15 amino acids long. V was pared by 6 bases and J by 8 bases, with 9 bases of the junction left unmatched. Germline V CDR1 and CDR2: MNHEY, SVGAGI. The CDR3 is CASRRADRDHSPLHF. The CDR3 DNA sequence: TGTGCCAGCAGAAGAGCGGACAGGGACCATTCACCCCTCCACTTT.

V is TRBV10-3 and J is TRBJ1-5; D possibly corresponds to TRBD1 (5 bases). The germline V gene has CDR1 ENHRY and CDR2 SYGVKD. There are 18 residues in the CDR3. The V and J ends lost 10 bases and 4 bases respectively, with 29 bases between them. The CDR3 is CATMGDTRGQAHNQPQHF. The DNA of the CDR3 is TGTGCCACGATGGGTGACACGCGGGGCCAGGCTCATAATCAGCCCCAGCATTTT.